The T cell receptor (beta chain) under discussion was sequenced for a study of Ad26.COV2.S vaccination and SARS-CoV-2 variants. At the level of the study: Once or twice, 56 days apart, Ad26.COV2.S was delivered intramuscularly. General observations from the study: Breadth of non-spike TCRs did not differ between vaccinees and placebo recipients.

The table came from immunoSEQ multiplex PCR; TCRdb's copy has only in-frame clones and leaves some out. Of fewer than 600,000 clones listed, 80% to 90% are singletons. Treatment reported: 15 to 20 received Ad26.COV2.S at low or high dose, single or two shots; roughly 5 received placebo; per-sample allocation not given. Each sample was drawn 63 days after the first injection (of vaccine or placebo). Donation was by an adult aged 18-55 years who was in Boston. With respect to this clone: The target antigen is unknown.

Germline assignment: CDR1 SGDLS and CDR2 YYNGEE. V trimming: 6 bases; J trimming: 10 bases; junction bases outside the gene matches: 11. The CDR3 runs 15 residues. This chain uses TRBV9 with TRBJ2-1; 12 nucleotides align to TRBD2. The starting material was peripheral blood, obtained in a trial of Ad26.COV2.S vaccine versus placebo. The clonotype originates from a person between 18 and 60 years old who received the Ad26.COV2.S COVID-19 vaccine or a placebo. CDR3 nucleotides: TGTGCCAGCAAGGCAGGACTAGCGGGAACGGAGGAGCAGTTCTTC. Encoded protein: CASKAGLAGTEEQFF.